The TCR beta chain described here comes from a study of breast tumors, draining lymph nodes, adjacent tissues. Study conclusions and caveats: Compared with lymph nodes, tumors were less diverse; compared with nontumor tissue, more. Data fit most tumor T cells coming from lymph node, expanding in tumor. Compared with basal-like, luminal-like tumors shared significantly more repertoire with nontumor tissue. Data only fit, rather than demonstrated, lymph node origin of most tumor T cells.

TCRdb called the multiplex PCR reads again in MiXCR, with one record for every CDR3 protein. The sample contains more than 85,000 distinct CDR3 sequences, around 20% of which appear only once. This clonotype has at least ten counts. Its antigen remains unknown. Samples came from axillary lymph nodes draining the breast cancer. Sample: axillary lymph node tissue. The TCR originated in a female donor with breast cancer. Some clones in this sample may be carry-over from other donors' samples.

DNA of the CDR3: TGTGCCAGCAGCTCGACAGAGGGAGGCGATACGCAGTATTTT. Its protein product is CASSSTEGGDTQYF. This chain uses TRBV7-9 with TRBJ2-3; tentative D call: TRBD2 (6 bases). V was shortened by 4 bases and J by 6 bases, with 14 bases between the two germline ends. Germline CDR1 reads SEHNR; CDR2 reads FQNEAQ (reference sequence). The CDR3 sequence is 14 residues long.